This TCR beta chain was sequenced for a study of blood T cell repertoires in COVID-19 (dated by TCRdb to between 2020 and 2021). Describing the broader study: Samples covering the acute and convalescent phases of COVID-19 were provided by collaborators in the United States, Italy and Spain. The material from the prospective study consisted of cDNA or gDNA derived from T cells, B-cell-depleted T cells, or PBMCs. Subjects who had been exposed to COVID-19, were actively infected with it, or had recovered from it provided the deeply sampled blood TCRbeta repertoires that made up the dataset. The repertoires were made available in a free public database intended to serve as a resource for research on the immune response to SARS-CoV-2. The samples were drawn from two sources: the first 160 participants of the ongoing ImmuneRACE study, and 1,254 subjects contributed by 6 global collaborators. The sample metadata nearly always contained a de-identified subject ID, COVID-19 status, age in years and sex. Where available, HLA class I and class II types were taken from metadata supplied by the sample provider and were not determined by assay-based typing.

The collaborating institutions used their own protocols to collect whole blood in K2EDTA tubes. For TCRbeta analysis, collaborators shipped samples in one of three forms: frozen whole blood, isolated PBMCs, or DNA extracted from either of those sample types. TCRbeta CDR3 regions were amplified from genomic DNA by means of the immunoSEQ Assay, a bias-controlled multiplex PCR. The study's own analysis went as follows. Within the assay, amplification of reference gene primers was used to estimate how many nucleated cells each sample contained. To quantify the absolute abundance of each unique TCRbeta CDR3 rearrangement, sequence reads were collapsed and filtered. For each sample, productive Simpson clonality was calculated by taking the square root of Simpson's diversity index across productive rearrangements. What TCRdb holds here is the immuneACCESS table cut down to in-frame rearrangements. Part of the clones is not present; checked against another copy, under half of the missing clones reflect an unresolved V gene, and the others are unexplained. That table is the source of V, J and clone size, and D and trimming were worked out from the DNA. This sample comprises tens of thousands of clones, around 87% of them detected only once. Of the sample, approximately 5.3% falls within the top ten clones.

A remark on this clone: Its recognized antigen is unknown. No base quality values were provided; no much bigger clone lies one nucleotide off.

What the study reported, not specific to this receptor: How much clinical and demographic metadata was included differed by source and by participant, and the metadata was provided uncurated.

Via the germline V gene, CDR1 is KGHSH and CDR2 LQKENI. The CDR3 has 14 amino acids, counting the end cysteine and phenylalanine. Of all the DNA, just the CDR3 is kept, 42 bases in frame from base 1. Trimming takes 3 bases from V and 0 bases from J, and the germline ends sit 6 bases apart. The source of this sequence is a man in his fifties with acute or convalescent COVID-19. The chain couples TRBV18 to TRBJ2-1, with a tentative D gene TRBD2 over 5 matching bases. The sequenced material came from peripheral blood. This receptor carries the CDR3 CASSPDFSYNEQFF. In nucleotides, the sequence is TGTGCCAGCTCACCGGACTTCTCCTACAATGAGCAGTTCTTC.